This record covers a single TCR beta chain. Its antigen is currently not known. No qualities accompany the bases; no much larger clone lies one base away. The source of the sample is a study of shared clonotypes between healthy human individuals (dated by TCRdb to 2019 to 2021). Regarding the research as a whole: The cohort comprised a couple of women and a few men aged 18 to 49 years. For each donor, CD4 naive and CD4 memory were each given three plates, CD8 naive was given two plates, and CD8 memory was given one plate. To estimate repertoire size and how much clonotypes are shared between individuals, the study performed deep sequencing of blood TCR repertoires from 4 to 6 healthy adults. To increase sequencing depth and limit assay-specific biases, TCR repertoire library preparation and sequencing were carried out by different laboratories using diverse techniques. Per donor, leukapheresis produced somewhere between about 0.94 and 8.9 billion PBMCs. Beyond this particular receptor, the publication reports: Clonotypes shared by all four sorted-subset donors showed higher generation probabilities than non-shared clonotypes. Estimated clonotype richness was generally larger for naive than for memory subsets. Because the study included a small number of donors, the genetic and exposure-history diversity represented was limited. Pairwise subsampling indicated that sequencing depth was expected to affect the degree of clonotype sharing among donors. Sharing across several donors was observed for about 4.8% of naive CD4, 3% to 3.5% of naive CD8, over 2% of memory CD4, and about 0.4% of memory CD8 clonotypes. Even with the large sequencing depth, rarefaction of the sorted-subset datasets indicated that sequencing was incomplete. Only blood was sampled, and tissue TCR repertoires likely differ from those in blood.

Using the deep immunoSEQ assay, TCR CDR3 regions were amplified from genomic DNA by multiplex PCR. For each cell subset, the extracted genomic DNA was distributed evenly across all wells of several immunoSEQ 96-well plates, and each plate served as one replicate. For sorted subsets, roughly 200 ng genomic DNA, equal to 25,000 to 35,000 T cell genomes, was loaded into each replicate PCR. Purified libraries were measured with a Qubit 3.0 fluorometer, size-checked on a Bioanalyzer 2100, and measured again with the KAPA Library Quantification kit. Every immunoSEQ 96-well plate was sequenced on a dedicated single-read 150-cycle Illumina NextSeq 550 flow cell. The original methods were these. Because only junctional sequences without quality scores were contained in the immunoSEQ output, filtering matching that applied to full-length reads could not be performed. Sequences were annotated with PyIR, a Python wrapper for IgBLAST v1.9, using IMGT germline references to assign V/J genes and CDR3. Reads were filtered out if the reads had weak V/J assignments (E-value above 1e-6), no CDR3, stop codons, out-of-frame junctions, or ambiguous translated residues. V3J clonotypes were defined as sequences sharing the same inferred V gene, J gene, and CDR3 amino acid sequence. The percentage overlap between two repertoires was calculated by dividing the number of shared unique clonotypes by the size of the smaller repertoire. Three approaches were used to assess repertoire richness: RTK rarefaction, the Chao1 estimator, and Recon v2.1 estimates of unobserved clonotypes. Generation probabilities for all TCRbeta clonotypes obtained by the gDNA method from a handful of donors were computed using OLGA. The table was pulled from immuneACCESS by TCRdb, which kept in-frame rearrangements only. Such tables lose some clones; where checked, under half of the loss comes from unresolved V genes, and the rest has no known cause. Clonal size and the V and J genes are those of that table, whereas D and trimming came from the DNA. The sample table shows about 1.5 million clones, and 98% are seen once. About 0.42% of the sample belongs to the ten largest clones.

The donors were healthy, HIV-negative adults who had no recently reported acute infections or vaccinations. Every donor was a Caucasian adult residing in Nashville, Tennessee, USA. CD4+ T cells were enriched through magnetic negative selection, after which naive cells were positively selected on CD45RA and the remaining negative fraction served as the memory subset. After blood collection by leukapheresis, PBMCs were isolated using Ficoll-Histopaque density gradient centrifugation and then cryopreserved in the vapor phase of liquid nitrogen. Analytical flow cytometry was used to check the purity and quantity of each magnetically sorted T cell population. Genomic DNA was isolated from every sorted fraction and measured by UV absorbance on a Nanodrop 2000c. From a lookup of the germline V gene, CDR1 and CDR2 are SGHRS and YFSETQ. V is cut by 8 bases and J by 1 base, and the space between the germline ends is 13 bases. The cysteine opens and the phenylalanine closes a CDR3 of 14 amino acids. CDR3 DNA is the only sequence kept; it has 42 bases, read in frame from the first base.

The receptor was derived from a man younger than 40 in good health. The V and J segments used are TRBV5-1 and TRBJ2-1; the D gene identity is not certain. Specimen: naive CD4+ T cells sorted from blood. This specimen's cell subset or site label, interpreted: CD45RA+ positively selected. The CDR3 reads CASTPDKSYNEQFF. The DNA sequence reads TGCGCCAGTACCCCGGATAAGTCCTACAATGAGCAGTTCTTC.